The following is a T cell receptor beta chain sequence with its context. In germline, CDR1 is MNHEY, CDR2 SVGAGI. The length of the CDR3 is 15 residues. This sample stems from a study of CXCR3-negative and CXCR3-positive naive CD8 T cells. The TRB libraries of cDNA were built by UMI-labeled 5' RACE. With the 5' RACE reads reprocessed, TCRdb shows one record per CDR3 protein and no DNA. This sample contains tens of thousands of distinct CDR3 sequences. The TCR comes from a human donor in good health. Some clones in this sample may be carry-over from other donors' samples. Sequencing input: memory CD8+ T cells from blood. The J gene is TRBJ1-2, the V gene TRBV6-5. The CDR3 sequence is CASRPDLGGGDGYTF.